The TCR beta chain described here comes from a study of blood T cell repertoires in COVID-19. Study details: The United States, Italy and Spain provided the acute and convalescent COVID-19 samples. From T cells, B-cell-depleted T cells, or PBMCs came the material, which was cDNA or gDNA.

This CDR3 region has 14 residues. V shed 3 bases and J shed 7 bases, with 13 bases lying between them. CDR1 is MDHEN and CDR2 is SYDVKM in the germline V gene. As originally analysed: Counts of nucleated cells, estimated from reference gene primer amplification, were obtained. The protocol was immunoSEQ multiplex PCR, while the TCRdb copy is restricted to in-frame clones and leaves out a portion. That table is the source of V, J and clone size, and D and trimming were worked out from the DNA. Altogether roughly 350,000 clones are present, over 75% being singletons, with the ten largest covering under 5%.

The TCR originated in a woman in her fifties or sixties with active or convalescent COVID-19. The chain links TRBV28 to TRBJ1-5; TRBD1 might be the D (6 bases). Sequenced sample: peripheral blood. Here the CDR3 reads CASSFSGDRQPQHF. The CDR3 coding sequence is TGTGCCAGCAGTTTTTCAGGGGATCGGCAGCCCCAGCATTTT.